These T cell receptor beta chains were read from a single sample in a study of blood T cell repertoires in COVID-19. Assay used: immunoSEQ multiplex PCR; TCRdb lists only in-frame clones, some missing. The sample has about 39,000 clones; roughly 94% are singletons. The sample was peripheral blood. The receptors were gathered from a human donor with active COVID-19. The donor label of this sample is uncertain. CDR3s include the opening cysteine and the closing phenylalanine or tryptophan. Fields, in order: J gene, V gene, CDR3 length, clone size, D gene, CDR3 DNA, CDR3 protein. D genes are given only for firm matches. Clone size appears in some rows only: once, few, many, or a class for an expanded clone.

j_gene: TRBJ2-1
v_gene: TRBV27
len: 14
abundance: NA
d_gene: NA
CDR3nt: TGTGCCAGCAGCTCTACTAGCCCCCACAATGAGCAGTTCTTC
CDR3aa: CASSSTSPHNEQFF

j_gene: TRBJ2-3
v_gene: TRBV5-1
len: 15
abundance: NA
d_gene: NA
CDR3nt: TGCGCCAGCAGCTTGGGTCGCCAGGGGACAGATACGCAGTATTTT
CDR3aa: CASSLGRQGTDTQYF

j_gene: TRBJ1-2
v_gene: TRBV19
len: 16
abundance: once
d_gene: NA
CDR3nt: TGTGCCAGTAGTATTCTTTATCCAGGGGCAAACTATGGCTACACCTTC
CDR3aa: CASSILYPGANYGYTF

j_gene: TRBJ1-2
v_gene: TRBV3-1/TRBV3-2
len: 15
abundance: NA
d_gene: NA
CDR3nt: TGTGCCAGCAGCCCTGATGGGGCCAGAAACTATGGCTACACCTTC
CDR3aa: CASSPDGARNYGYTF

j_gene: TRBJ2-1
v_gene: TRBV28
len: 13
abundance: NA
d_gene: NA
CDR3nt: TGTGCCAGCGGTCTACCAGGGGTGAATGAGCAGTTCTTC
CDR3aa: CASGLPGVNEQFF

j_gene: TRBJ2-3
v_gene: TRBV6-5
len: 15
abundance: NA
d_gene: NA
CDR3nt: TGTGCCACTTCTCCCGGGGTCCCGGGAACCGATACGCAGTATTTT
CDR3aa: CATSPGVPGTDTQYF

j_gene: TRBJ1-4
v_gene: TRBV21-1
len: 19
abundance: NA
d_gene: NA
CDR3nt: TGTGCCAGCAGCAAAGCGCTTCGGGACAGGGCTCTGCCGGACGAAAAACTGTTTTTT
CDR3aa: CASSKALRDRALPDEKLFF

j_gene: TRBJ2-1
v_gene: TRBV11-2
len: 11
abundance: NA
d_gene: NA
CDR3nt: TGTGCCAGCAGCTTAAAATGGGGGCCGTTCTTC
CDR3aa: CASSLKWGPFF

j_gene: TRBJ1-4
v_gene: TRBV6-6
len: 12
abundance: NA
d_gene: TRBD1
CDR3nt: TGTGCCAGCCAGGGGGCAAGGGAAAAACTGTTTTTT
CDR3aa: CASQGAREKLFF

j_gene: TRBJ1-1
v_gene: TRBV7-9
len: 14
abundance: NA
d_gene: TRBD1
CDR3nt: TGTGCCAGCAGCTTGGGACAGGGGAACACTGAAGCTTTCTTT
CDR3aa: CASSLGQGNTEAFF

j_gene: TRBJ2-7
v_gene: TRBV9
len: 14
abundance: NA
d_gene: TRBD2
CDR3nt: TGTGCCAGCAGCCCCCGGACTAGCTTCGGTGAGCAGTACTTC
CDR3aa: CASSPRTSFGEQYF

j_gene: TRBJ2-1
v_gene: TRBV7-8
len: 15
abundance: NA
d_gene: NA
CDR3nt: TGTGCCAGCAGCCGAGACCGCGGTGGGTACAATGAGCAGTTCTTC
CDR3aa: CASSRDRGGYNEQFF

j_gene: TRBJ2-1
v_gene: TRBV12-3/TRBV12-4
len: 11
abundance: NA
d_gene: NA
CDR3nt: TGTGCCAGCAGTCAACGAGTTGAGCAGTTCTTC
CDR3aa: CASSQRVEQFF

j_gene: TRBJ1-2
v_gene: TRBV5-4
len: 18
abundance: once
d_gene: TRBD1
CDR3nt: TGTGCCAGCGCTTCGCTCCGGGACAGCCTATTCTCGGACGCAGGCTACACCTTC
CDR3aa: CASASLRDSLFSDAGYTF

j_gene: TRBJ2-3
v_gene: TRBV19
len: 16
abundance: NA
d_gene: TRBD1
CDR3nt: TGTGCCAGTAGTTCGACAGGGGGTACTAGCACAGATACGCAGTATTTT
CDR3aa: CASSSTGGTSTDTQYF

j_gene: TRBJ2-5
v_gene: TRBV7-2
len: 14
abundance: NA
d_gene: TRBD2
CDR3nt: TGTGCCAGCAGCCCCGGGACTAGTTTGGAGACCCAGTACTTC
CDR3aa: CASSPGTSLETQYF

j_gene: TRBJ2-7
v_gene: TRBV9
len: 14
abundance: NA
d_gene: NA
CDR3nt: TGTGCCAGCAGCGCTCACGAGAGCTCCTACGAGCAGTACTTC
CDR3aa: CASSAHESSYEQYF